This T cell receptor beta chain was captured by sequencing in a study of blood T cell repertoires in COVID-19. The wider study: COVID-19 samples collected from the United States, Italy and Spain covered acute and convalescent phases. PBMCs, B-cell-depleted T cells, or T cells provided the cDNA or gDNA that made up the material.

Methods used by the authors: Reference gene primer amplification gave nucleated cell count estimates. The method was immunoSEQ multiplex PCR; TCRdb's version includes in-frame clones alone and lacks a portion of them. The DNA gave D and trimming, while V, J and clone size come from that table. The sample holds 95,000 to 150,000 clones, more than 70% seen once. Germline V CDR1 and CDR2: LNHNV, YYDKDF (reference sequence). Trimming cost V 0 bases and J 4 bases; bases outside gene matches: 3. The CDR3 contains 15 residues. The sequenced sample consisted of peripheral blood. V gene TRBV15 combines with J gene TRBJ1-2, with TRBD1 matching over 9 bases. The origin of this receptor is a man at least 80 years old with active or convalescent COVID-19. The CDR3 coding sequence is TGTGCCACCAGCAGAGAGACAGGGGGGGGCTATGGCTACACCTTC. Translated, it gives CATSRETGGGYGYTF.